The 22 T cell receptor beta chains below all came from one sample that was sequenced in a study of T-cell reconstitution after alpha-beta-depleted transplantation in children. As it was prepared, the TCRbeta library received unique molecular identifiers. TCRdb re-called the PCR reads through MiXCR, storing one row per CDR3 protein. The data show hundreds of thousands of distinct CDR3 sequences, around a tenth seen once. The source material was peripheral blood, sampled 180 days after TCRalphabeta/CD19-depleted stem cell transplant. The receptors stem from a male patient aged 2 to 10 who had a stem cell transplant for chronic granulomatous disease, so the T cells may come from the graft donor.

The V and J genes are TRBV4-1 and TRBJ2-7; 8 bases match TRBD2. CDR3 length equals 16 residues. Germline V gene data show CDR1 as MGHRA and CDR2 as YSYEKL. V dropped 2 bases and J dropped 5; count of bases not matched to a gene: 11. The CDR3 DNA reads TGCGCCAGCAGCCAAAATGAGCGGGGGCGTTCTAACGAGCAGTACTTC. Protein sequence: CASSQNERGRSNEQYF.

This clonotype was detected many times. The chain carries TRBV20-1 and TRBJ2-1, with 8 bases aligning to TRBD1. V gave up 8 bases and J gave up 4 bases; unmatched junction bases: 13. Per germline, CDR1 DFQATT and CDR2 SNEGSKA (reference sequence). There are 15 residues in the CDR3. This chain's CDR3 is CSPKDPGGSYNEQFF. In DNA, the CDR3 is TGCAGTCCCAAGGACCCAGGGGGCAGTTACAATGAGCAGTTCTTC.

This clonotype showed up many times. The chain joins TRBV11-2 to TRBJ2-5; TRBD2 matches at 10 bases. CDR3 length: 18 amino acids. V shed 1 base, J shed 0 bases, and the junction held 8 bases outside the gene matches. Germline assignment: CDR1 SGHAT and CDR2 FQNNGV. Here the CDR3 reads CASSLVVSGGPHQETQYF. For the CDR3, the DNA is TGTGCCAGCAGCTTAGTGGTTAGCGGGGGGCCCCACCAAGAGACCCAGTACTTC.

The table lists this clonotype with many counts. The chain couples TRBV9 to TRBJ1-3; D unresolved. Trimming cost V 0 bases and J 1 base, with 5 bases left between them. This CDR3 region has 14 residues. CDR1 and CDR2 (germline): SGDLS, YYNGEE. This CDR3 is CASSVDRSGNTIYF. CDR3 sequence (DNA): TGTGCCAGCAGCGTAGATCGTTCTGGAAACACCATATATTTT.

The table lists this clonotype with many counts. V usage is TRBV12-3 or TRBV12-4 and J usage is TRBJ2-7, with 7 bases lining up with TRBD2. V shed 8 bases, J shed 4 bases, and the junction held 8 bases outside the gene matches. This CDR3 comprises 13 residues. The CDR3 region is CASLAGAGYEQYF. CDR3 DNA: TGTGCCAGCTTGGCGGGAGCGGGGTACGAGCAGTACTTC.

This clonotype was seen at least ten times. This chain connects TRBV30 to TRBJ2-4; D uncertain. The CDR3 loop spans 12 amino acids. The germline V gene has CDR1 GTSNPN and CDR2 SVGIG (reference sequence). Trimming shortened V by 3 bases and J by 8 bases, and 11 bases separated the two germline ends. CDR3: CAWSPNTDIQYF. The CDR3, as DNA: TGTGCCTGGAGCCCAAATACGGACATTCAGTACTTC.

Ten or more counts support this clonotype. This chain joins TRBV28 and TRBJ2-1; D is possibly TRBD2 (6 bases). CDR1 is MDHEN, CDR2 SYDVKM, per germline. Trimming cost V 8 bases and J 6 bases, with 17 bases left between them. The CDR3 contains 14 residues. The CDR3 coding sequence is TGTGCCAGCCAGAGCGGGTCAGCAGTCAATGAGCAGTTCTTC. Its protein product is CASQSGSAVNEQFF.

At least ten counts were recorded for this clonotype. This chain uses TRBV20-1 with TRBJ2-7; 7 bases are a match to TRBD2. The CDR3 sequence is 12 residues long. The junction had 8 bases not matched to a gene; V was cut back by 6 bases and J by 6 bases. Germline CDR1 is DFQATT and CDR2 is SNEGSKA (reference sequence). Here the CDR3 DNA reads TGCAGTGCAAGGGACTATTGGTCCGAGCAGTACTTC. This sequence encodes CSARDYWSEQYF.

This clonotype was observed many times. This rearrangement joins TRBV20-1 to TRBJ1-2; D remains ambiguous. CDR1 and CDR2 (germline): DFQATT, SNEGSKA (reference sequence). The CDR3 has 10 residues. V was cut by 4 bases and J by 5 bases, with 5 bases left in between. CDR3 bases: TGCAGTGCTAAGGCTTATGGCTACACCTTC. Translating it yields CSAKAYGYTF.

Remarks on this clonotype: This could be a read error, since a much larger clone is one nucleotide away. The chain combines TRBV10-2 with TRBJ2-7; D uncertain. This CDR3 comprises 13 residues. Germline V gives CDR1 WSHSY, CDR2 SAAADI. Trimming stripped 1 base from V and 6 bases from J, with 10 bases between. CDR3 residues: CASSEYSIREQYF. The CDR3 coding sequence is TGCGCCAGCAGTGAGTATAGTATCCGCGAGCAGTACTTC.

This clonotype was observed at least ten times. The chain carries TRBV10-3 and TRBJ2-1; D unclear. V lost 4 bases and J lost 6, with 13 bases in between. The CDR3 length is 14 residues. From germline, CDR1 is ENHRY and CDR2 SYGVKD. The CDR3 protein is CAISAANSFNEQFF. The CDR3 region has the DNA TGTGCCATCAGTGCGGCTAATAGCTTCAATGAGCAGTTCTTC.

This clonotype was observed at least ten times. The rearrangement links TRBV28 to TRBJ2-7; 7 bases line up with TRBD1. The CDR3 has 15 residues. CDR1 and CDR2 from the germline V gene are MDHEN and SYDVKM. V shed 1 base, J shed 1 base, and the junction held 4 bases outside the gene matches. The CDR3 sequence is CASSLSGGRSYEQYF. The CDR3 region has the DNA TGTGCCAGCAGTTTATCAGGGGGTCGGTCCTACGAGCAGTACTTC.

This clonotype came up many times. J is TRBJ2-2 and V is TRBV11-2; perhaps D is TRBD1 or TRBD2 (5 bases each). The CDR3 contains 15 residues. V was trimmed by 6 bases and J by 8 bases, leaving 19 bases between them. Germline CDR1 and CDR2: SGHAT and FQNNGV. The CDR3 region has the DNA TGTGCCAGCAGTTTCCGGGACCCCATCCAGGGGGAGCTGTTTTTT. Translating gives CASSFRDPIQGELFF.

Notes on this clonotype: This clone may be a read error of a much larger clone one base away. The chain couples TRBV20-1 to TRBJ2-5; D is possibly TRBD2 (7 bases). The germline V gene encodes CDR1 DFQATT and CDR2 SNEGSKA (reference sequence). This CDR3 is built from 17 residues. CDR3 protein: CCAAQGRGLLLQETQYF. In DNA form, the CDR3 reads TGCTGTGCTGCACAGGGAAGGGGACTACTCCTCCAAGAGACCCAGTACTTC.

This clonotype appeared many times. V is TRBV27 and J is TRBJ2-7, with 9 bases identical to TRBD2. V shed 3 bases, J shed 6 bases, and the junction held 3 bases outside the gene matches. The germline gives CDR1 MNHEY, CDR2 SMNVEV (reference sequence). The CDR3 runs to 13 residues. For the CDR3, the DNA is TGTGCCAGCAGTTTTAGCGGGAGCCCCGAGCAGTACTTC. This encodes CASSFSGSPEQYF.

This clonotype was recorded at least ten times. The CDR3 loop reads CSVSNGELFF. The CDR3 DNA is TGCAGCGTTAGTAACGGGGAGCTGTTTTTT. The chain carries TRBV29-1 and TRBJ2-2; D remains unclear. The CDR3 sequence is 10 residues long. Between the trimmed V and J ends, which lost 5 bases and 7 bases, there was a span of 5 bases. The germline V gene has CDR1 SQVTM and CDR2 ANQGSEA.

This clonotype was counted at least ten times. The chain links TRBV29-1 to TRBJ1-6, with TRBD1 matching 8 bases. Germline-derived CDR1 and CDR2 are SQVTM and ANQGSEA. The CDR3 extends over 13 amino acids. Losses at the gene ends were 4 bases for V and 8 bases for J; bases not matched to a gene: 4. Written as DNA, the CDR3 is TGCAGCGTTGTCAGGGGGCGCGATTCACCCCTCCACTTT. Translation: CSVVRGRDSPLHF.

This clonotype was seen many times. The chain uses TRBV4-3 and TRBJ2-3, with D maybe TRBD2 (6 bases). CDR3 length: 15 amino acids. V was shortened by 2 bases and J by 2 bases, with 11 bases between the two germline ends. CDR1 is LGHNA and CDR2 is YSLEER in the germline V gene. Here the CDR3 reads CASSQLREVTDTQYF. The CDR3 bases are TGCGCCAGCAGCCAACTGAGGGAGGTCACAGATACGCAGTATTTT.

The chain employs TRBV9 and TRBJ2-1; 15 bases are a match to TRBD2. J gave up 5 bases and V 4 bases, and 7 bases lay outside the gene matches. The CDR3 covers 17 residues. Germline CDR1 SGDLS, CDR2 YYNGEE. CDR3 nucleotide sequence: TGTGCCAGCAGCCCCGGGACTAGCGGGGGGCTGGACAATGAGCAGTTCTTC. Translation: CASSPGTSGGLDNEQFF.

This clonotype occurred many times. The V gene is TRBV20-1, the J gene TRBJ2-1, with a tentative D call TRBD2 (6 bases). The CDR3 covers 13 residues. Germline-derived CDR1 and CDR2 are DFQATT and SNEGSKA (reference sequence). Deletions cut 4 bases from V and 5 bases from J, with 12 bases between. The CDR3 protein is CSAIGGGDNEQFF. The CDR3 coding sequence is TGCAGTGCTATTGGCGGAGGGGACAATGAGCAGTTCTTC.

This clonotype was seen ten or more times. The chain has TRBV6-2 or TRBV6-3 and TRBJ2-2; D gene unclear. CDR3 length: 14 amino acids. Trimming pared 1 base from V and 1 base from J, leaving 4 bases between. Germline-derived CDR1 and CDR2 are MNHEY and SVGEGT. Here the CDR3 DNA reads TGTGCCAGCAGTTACTGGTTGAACACCGGGGAGCTGTTTTTT. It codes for CASSYWLNTGELFF.

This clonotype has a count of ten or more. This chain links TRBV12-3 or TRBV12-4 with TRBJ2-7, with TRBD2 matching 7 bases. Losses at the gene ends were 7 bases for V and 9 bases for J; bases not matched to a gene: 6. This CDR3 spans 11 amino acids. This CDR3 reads CASTSGGAQYF. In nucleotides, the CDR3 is TGTGCCAGCACCTCGGGGGGTGCGCAGTACTTC.